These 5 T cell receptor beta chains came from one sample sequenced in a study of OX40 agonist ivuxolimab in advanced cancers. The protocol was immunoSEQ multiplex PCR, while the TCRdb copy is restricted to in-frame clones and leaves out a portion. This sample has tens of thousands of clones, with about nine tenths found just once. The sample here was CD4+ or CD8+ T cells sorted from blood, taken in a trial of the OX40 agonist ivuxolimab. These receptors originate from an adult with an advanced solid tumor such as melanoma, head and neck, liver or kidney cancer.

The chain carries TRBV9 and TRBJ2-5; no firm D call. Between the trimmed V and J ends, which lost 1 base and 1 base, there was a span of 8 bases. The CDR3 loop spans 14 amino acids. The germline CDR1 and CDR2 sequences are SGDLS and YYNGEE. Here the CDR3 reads CASSVMGSQETQYF. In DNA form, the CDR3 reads TGTGCCAGCAGCGTAATGGGGTCCCAAGAGACCCAGTACTTC.

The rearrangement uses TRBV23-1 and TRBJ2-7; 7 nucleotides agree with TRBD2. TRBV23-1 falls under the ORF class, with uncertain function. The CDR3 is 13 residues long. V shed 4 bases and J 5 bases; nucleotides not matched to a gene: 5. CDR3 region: CASSREGWDEQYF. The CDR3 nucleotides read TGCGCCAGCAGTCGGGAGGGATGGGACGAGCAGTACTTC.

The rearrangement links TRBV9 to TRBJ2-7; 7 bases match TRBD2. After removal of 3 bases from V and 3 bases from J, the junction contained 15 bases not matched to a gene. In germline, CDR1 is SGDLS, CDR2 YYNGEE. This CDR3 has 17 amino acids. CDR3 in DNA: TGTGCCAGCAGCGGCGACCCTATCCTGGGGGGGGTCTACGAGCAGTACTTC. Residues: CASSGDPILGGVYEQYF.

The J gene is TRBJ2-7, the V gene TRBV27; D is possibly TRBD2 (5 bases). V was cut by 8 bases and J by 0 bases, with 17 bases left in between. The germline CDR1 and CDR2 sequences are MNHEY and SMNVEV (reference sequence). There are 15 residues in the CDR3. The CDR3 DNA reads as TGTGCCAGCGCAGATGGGAGCCACTACTCCTACGAGCAGTACTTC. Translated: CASADGSHYSYEQYF.

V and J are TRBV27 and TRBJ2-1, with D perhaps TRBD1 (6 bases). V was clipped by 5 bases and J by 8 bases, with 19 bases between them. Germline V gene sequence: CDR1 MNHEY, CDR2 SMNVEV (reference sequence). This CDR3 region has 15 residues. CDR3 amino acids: CASSRQGTPGDEQFF. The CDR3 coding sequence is TGTGCCAGCAGTCGGCAGGGGACCCCTGGGGATGAGCAGTTCTTC.